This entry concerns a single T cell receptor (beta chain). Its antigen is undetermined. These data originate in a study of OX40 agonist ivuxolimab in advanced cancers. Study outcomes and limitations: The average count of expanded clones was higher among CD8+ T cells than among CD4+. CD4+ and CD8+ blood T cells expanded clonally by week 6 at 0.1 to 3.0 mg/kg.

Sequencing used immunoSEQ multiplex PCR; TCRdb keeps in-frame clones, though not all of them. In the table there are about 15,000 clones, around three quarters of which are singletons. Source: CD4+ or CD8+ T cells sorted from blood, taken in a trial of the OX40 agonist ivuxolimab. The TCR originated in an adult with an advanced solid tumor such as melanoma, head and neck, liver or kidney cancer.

CDR3 nucleotides: TGTGCCAGCACTTCCGGGCGGGGGTTCTTC. Its translation: CASTSGRGFF. V gene TRBV21-1 combines with J gene TRBJ2-1; no DNA check was done on the table's D call, TRBD2. TRBV21-1 is deemed a pseudogene. The CDR3 has 10 residues.